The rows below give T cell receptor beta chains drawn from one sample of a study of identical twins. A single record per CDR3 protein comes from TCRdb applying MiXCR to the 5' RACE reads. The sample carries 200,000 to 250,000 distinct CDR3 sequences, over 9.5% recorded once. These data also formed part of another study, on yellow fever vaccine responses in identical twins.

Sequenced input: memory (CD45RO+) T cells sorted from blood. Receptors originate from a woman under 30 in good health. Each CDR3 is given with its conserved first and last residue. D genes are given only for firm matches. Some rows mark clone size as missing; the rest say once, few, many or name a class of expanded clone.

CDR3 DNA: TGCAGTGCTAGGTCATTGGGGGGCACAGATACGCAGTATTTT
CDR3 protein: CSARSLGGTDTQYF
V gene: TRBV20-1
D gene: NA
J gene: TRBJ2-3
clone size: few

CDR3 DNA: TGTGCCATCAGTGAGTCCGGAGCGGGAGAAAACGAGCAGTACTTC
CDR3 protein: CAISESGAGENEQYF
V gene: TRBV10-3
D gene: TRBD2
J gene: TRBJ2-7
clone size: few

CDR3 DNA: TGTGCAACTAATGGGGGGCCAGCCGAACCGACCGGGGAGCTGTTTTTT
CDR3 protein: CATNGGPAEPTGELFF
V gene: TRBV12-2
D gene: NA
J gene: TRBJ2-2
clone size: NA

CDR3 DNA: TGTGCCACCAGTGGTTTGAGGGACACAGATACGCAGTATTTT
CDR3 protein: CATSGLRDTDTQYF
V gene: TRBV24-1
D gene: NA
J gene: TRBJ2-3
clone size: few

CDR3 DNA: TGTGCCAGCAGCTTAGTCACAGGCTATGGCTACACCTTC
CDR3 protein: CASSLVTGYGYTF
V gene: TRBV7-2
D gene: NA
J gene: TRBJ1-2
clone size: many

CDR3 DNA: TGTGCCAGCAGCCTAGCGGGGGGAACAGACCAGTACTTC
CDR3 protein: CASSLAGGTDQYF
V gene: TRBV5-4
D gene: TRBD2
J gene: TRBJ2-5
clone size: NA

CDR3 DNA: TGCAGTGCTAGAGATCGACTAGCGGGAGGTATACGAGGGACCCAGTACTTC
CDR3 protein: CSARDRLAGGIRGTQYF
V gene: TRBV20-1
D gene: TRBD2
J gene: TRBJ2-5
clone size: NA

CDR3 DNA: TGCAGCGCCAGGGACTCGACCTCTGGGGCCAACGTCCTGACTTTC
CDR3 protein: CSARDSTSGANVLTF
V gene: TRBV29-1
D gene: NA
J gene: TRBJ2-6
clone size: NA

CDR3 DNA: TGTGCCAGCAGCCCAGGGCCTTCCCAACGTTACACAGATACGCAGTATTTT
CDR3 protein: CASSPGPSQRYTDTQYF
V gene: TRBV7-2
D gene: NA
J gene: TRBJ2-3
clone size: few

CDR3 DNA: TGTGCCAGCAGTCACGGACAGGGGTTTCCCTCTGCCAAAAACATTCAGTACTTC
CDR3 protein: CASSHGQGFPSAKNIQYF
V gene: TRBV25-1
D gene: TRBD1
J gene: TRBJ2-4
clone size: few

CDR3 DNA: TGTGCCAGCAGCGTAGGAAGGGATTCACCCCTCCACTTT
CDR3 protein: CASSVGRDSPLHF
V gene: TRBV9
D gene: NA
J gene: TRBJ1-6
clone size: many

CDR3 DNA: TGTGCCATCAGTTATGACAGCTACGAGCAGTACTTC
CDR3 protein: CAISYDSYEQYF
V gene: TRBV10-3
D gene: NA
J gene: TRBJ2-7
clone size: NA

CDR3 DNA: TGTGCCATCGGGACTGCGGGAGGGAAAGAGACCCAGTACTTC
CDR3 protein: CAIGTAGGKETQYF
V gene: TRBV10-3
D gene: TRBD2
J gene: TRBJ2-5
clone size: few

CDR3 DNA: TGTGCCAGCAGCGCGGACAGGGAGATACAGCCCCAGCATTTT
CDR3 protein: CASSADREIQPQHF
V gene: TRBV2
D gene: TRBD1
J gene: TRBJ1-5
clone size: NA

CDR3 DNA: TGTGCCAGCAGTCAGACTAGCGGGAAAGAGACCCAGTACTTC
CDR3 protein: CASSQTSGKETQYF
V gene: TRBV3-1
D gene: TRBD2
J gene: TRBJ2-5
clone size: many

CDR3 DNA: TGTGCCAGCAGCTTCAAAGATAATGAAAAACTGTTTTTT
CDR3 protein: CASSFKDNEKLFF
V gene: TRBV5-5
D gene: NA
J gene: TRBJ1-4
clone size: few

CDR3 DNA: TGCAGTGCTGTTACTACCCTCTCCTACGAGCAGTACTTC
CDR3 protein: CSAVTTLSYEQYF
V gene: TRBV20-1
D gene: NA
J gene: TRBJ2-7
clone size: NA

CDR3 DNA: TGCGCCAGCAGCTTACGGGGGGGGCCCATCGAGCAGTACTTC
CDR3 protein: CASSLRGGPIEQYF
V gene: TRBV5-1
D gene: TRBD2
J gene: TRBJ2-7
clone size: NA

CDR3 DNA: TGTGCCAGCAGCCAATACGCTCGAGAGACCCAGTACTTC
CDR3 protein: CASSQYARETQYF
V gene: TRBV3-1
D gene: NA
J gene: TRBJ2-5
clone size: NA

CDR3 DNA: TGCAGCGCTCGGACAACCTACAATGAGCAGTTCTTC
CDR3 protein: CSARTTYNEQFF
V gene: TRBV29-1
D gene: NA
J gene: TRBJ2-1
clone size: many

CDR3 DNA: TGCGCCAGCAGCCCCAAGGGCTATAGCAATCAGCCCCAGCATTTT
CDR3 protein: CASSPKGYSNQPQHF
V gene: TRBV4-1
D gene: NA
J gene: TRBJ1-5
clone size: many

CDR3 DNA: TGTGCCAGCAAGGCGCGGGAGGCCCCGAACACCGGGGAGCTGTTTTTT
CDR3 protein: CASKAREAPNTGELFF
V gene: TRBV2
D gene: TRBD2
J gene: TRBJ2-2
clone size: NA

CDR3 DNA: TGTGCCAGCAGCGTAGTCCCCCTAGGCAACACCGGGGAGCTGTTTTTT
CDR3 protein: CASSVVPLGNTGELFF
V gene: TRBV9
D gene: NA
J gene: TRBJ2-2
clone size: NA

CDR3 DNA: TGCGCCAGCAGCTCGACCGGGACAGATAATTCACCCCTCCACTTT
CDR3 protein: CASSSTGTDNSPLHF
V gene: TRBV5-1
D gene: TRBD1
J gene: TRBJ1-6
clone size: few

CDR3 DNA: TGCGCCAGCAGCATACTAGAACCGAGGGGCGGCCGTGAAGCTTTCTTT
CDR3 protein: CASSILEPRGGREAFF
V gene: TRBV4-1
D gene: NA
J gene: TRBJ1-1
clone size: NA

CDR3 DNA: TGTGCCAGCAGGGAAAGCCCAGACGGGATCTACGAGCAGTACTTC
CDR3 protein: CASRESPDGIYEQYF
V gene: TRBV6-1
D gene: NA
J gene: TRBJ2-7
clone size: NA

CDR3 DNA: TGTGCCAGCAGCTTAGCGGACAACTCCTACGAGCAGTACTTC
CDR3 protein: CASSLADNSYEQYF
V gene: TRBV7-8
D gene: NA
J gene: TRBJ2-7
clone size: few

CDR3 DNA: TGTGCCTCGGACGCCCCTGAGCAGTACTTC
CDR3 protein: CASDAPEQYF
V gene: TRBV27
D gene: NA
J gene: TRBJ2-7
clone size: NA

CDR3 DNA: TGTGCCGGTAGGACTAGCGGTACCTACGAGCAGTACTTC
CDR3 protein: CAGRTSGTYEQYF
V gene: TRBV28
D gene: TRBD2
J gene: TRBJ2-7
clone size: NA

CDR3 DNA: TGTGCCAGCAGGAAACATACGCAGTATTTT
CDR3 protein: CASRKHTQYF
V gene: TRBV28
D gene: NA
J gene: TRBJ2-3
clone size: NA

CDR3 DNA: TGTGCCAGCAGCCAAGGCCAGGACTACAATGAGCAGTTCTTC
CDR3 protein: CASSQGQDYNEQFF
V gene: TRBV6-1
D gene: NA
J gene: TRBJ2-1
clone size: NA

CDR3 DNA: TGCAGTGCTAGAGGTCGGGACCTAGGTGTCTACACCTTC
CDR3 protein: CSARGRDLGVYTF
V gene: TRBV20-1
D gene: NA
J gene: TRBJ1-2
clone size: few

CDR3 DNA: TGTGCCAGCAGCTTAGGTGCAGAGACCTATGGCTACACCTTC
CDR3 protein: CASSLGAETYGYTF
V gene: TRBV7-9
D gene: NA
J gene: TRBJ1-2
clone size: NA

CDR3 DNA: TGCAGTGCTAGAGATAGGGGGGTGACTGAAGCTTTCTTT
CDR3 protein: CSARDRGVTEAFF
V gene: TRBV20-1
D gene: NA
J gene: TRBJ1-1
clone size: few

CDR3 DNA: TGTGCCAGCAGTCTCCTTTCGGGACAAAACATTCAGTACTTC
CDR3 protein: CASSLLSGQNIQYF
V gene: TRBV2
D gene: NA
J gene: TRBJ2-4
clone size: few

CDR3 DNA: TGTGCCAGCAGCCCCCAAGGGAGCGGGGCAACAGATACGCAGTATTTT
CDR3 protein: CASSPQGSGATDTQYF
V gene: TRBV11-3
D gene: TRBD2
J gene: TRBJ2-3
clone size: few

CDR3 DNA: TGTGCCAGCAGCTCCGAGACGACTAGCGGGGGGCTTGAGCAGTTCTTC
CDR3 protein: CASSSETTSGGLEQFF
V gene: TRBV11-2
D gene: TRBD2
J gene: TRBJ2-1
clone size: few

CDR3 DNA: TGCAGTGCTAGTGAAAGGGGGAGTGGCAATCAGCCCCAGCATTTT
CDR3 protein: CSASERGSGNQPQHF
V gene: TRBV20-1
D gene: NA
J gene: TRBJ1-5
clone size: few

CDR3 DNA: TGTGCCAGCAGCCCCCTGGGGACAGGACCACGATACAATGAGCAGTTCTTC
CDR3 protein: CASSPLGTGPRYNEQFF
V gene: TRBV21-1
D gene: NA
J gene: TRBJ2-1
clone size: NA

CDR3 DNA: TGTGCCAGCAGCATAAACTGGGGCCGGTCGCAGTTCTTC
CDR3 protein: CASSINWGRSQFF
V gene: TRBV7-2
D gene: NA
J gene: TRBJ2-1
clone size: few

CDR3 DNA: TGCAGCGCCAGGACATCCACCTCTAACTATGGCTACACCTTC
CDR3 protein: CSARTSTSNYGYTF
V gene: TRBV29-1
D gene: NA
J gene: TRBJ1-2
clone size: many

CDR3 DNA: TGTGCCACCAGTGAACGGGAGCAGGAGTCCGGGGAGCTGTTTTTT
CDR3 protein: CATSEREQESGELFF
V gene: TRBV24-1
D gene: NA
J gene: TRBJ2-2
clone size: NA

CDR3 DNA: TGTGCCAGCAGCCGACTAGCGGGGGATGGTACGCAGTATTTT
CDR3 protein: CASSRLAGDGTQYF
V gene: TRBV11-3
D gene: TRBD2
J gene: TRBJ2-3
clone size: NA

CDR3 DNA: TGCGCCAGCAGCCCGCAGATGGGAGAGACCCAGTACTTC
CDR3 protein: CASSPQMGETQYF
V gene: TRBV4-3
D gene: NA
J gene: TRBJ2-5
clone size: few

CDR3 DNA: TGCAGTGCTAGACTAGCGGGAGTCGAGCAGTTCTTC
CDR3 protein: CSARLAGVEQFF
V gene: TRBV20-1
D gene: TRBD2
J gene: TRBJ2-1
clone size: few

CDR3 DNA: TGTGCCTGGAGTGTGGGGGCACCTACAATTGAGCAGTTCTTC
CDR3 protein: CAWSVGAPTIEQFF
V gene: TRBV30
D gene: NA
J gene: TRBJ2-1
clone size: few

CDR3 DNA: TGTGCCAGCAGCCAAGATAATAAGAATGAGCAGTACTTC
CDR3 protein: CASSQDNKNEQYF
V gene: TRBV14
D gene: NA
J gene: TRBJ2-7
clone size: NA

CDR3 DNA: TGTGCCAGCTCCCAGGGTAACAGTCAAGAGACCCAGTACTTC
CDR3 protein: CASSQGNSQETQYF
V gene: TRBV27
D gene: NA
J gene: TRBJ2-5
clone size: few

CDR3 DNA: TGCAGTGCTTGGCGGGACAGGGTGAATGAGCAGTTCTTC
CDR3 protein: CSAWRDRVNEQFF
V gene: TRBV20-1
D gene: TRBD1
J gene: TRBJ2-1
clone size: many

CDR3 DNA: TGTGCCAGCAGCTTGTTAGCGGGAGGGCCTGGAGATACGCAGTATTTT
CDR3 protein: CASSLLAGGPGDTQYF
V gene: TRBV7-9
D gene: TRBD2
J gene: TRBJ2-3
clone size: few

CDR3 DNA: TGTGCCAGCAGCTTCGGTCCGGGGGTCAATGAGCAGTTCTTC
CDR3 protein: CASSFGPGVNEQFF
V gene: TRBV7-9
D gene: NA
J gene: TRBJ2-1
clone size: few

CDR3 DNA: TGTGCCAGCAGTCCAGGGGGCGAGTATCAGCCCCAGCATTTT
CDR3 protein: CASSPGGEYQPQHF
V gene: TRBV6-1
D gene: TRBD1
J gene: TRBJ1-5
clone size: NA